The clone carrying this T cell receptor (beta chain) was detected many times. Its target is not known. V was pared by 5 bases and J by 4 bases, with 8 bases of the junction left unmatched. The germline CDR1 and CDR2 sequences are ENHRY and SYGVKD. The CDR3 is made up of 15 amino acids. These data are taken from a study of spatial heterogeneity in lung cancer. Overall study results and limits: Intratumoral expanded alpha and beta TCR counts were found to track tumor mutation counts.

As for time point: sample taken at primary tumor resection. TCRdb processed the 5' RACE reads anew with MiXCR; each CDR3 protein has one entry. The sample comprises 20,000 or so distinct CDR3 sequences, less than 8% of which are singletons, and approximately 25% rests with the top ten. The origin of this receptor is a male donor with early-stage non-small cell lung cancer. This rearrangement joins TRBV10-3 to TRBJ1-2; 9 bases are shared with TRBD1. The sequences come from lung tumor tissue, collected at surgery. This CDR3 reads CAISKEQGAGYGYTF. CDR3 nucleotides: TGTGCCATCAGTAAAGAACAGGGGGCTGGCTATGGCTACACCTTC.